One T cell receptor (beta chain) is described in this entry. V dropped 4 bases and J dropped 6; count of bases not matched to a gene: 4. The CDR3 extends over 14 amino acids. CDR1 is MNHNY, CDR2 SVGAGI, per germline (reference sequence). Clones were read by immunoSEQ multiplex PCR, and TCRdb kept only the in-frame ones, dropping some. The sample contains about 240,000 clones, about 80% of which appear only once. This record belongs to a study of blood T cell repertoires in COVID-19. Study information: T cells, B-cell-depleted T cells, or PBMCs provided the cDNA or gDNA that served as material.

Sequenced: peripheral blood. The V gene is TRBV6-6, the J gene TRBJ2-1; 9 bases are a match to TRBD1. The source of this sequence is a woman aged 80 or older with acute or convalescent COVID-19. As DNA, the CDR3 is TGTGCCAGCAGTTTGGGACAGGGTGGCAATGAGCAGTTCTTC. Translated, it gives CASSLGQGGNEQFF.